This TCR beta chain comes out of a study of blood T cells in healthy people across ages. Then a second PCR, running roughly 6 to 11 cycles, was carried out with a sample-barcoded 5' primer and a J-beta primer mix. A template-switch adaptor that had 12 random nucleotides put a tag on each cDNA molecule. TCRdb ran MiXCR on the 5' RACE reads and lists one entry per CDR3 protein. This table has hundreds of thousands of distinct CDR3 sequences, roughly 64% appearing once. Sequenced material: blood. This clonotype originated in a man aged 25-45 years in good health.

This chain's CDR3 is CSVVQGLSGYTF. CDR3 sequence (DNA): TGCAGCGTCGTACAGGGGCTAAGTGGCTACACCTTC. This chain joins TRBV29-1 and TRBJ1-2; 7 bases fit TRBD1. The CDR3 runs 12 residues. The V and J ends lost 6 bases and 7 bases, in that order; junction bases with no gene match: 8. Germline values: CDR1 SQVTM, CDR2 ANQGSEA.